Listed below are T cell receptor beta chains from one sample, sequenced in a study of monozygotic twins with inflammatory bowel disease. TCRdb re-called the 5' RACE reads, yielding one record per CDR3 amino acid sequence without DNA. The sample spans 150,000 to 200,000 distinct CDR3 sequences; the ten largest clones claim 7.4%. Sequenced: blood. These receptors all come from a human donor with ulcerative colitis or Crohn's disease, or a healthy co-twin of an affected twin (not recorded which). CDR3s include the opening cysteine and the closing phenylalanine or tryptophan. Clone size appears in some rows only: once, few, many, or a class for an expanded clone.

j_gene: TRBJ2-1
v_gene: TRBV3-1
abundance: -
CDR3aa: CASSFRTSGGLNEQFF

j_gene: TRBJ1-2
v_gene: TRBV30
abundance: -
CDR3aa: CAWIEMWTPRDYGYTF

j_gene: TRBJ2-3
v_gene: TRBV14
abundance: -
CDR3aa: CASSQDRPGSQYF

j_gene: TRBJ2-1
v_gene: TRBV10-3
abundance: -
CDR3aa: CAIRTSGEYNEQFF

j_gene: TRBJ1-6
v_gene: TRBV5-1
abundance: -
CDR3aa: CASMGQHNSPLHF

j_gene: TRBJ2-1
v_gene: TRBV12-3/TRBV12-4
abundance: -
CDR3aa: CASSFGRGPTNEQFF

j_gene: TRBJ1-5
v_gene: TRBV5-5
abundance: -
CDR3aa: CASSSEAHLNQPQHF

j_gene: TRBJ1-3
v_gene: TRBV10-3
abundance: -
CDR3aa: CAGQGDGNTIYF

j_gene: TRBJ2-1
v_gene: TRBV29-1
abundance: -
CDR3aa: CRAGLAGGEQFF

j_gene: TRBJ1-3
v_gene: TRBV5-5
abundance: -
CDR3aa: CASRFDTGWNTIYF

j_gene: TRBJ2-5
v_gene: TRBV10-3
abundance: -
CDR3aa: CAISDVGETQYF

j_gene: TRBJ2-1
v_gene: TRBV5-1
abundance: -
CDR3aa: CASSLTGGWGNEQFF

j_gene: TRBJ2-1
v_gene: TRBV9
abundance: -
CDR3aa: CASSALDRGLYNEQLF

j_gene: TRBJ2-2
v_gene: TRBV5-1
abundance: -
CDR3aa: CASSLSLNTGELFF

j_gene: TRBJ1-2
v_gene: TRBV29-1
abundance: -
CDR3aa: CSVGRLLAYGYTF

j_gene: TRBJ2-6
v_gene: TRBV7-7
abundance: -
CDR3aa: CASSPRLAGSPSSGANVLTF

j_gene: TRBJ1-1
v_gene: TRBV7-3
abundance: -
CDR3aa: CASSLLGYTEAFF

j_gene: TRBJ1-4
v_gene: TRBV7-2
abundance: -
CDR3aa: CASSFGQRNEKLFF

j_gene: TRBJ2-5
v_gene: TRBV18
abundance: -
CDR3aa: CASSPPGHGQETQYF

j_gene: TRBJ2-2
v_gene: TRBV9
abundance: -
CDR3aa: CASSVVGAGGPDTGELFF

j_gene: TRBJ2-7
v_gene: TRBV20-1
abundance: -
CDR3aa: CSVRETSLAGWSSYEQYF

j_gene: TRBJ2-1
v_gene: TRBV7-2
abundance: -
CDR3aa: CASNNGVSGFF

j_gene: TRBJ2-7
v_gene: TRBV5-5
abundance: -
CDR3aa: CASSFQGQGHEQYF

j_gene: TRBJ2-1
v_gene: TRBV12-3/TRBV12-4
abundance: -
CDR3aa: CASSLNPRNHNEQFF

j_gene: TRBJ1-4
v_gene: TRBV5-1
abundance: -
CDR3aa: CASSLDRGQAEKLFF

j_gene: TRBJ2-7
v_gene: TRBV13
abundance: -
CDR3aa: CASSFEDSIEQYF

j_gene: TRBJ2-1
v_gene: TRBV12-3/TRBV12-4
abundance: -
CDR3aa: CASSLAPAYNEQFF

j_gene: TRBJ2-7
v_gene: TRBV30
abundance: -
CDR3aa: CAWSNGPYSHF

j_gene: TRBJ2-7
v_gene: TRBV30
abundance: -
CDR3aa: CAWSVLGGGPYEQYF

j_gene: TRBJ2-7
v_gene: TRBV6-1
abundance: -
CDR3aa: CASSPIGGTGLSEQYF

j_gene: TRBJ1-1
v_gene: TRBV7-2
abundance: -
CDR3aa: CASSFDRGEVTEAFF

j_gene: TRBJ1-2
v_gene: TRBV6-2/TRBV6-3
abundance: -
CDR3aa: CASSDREAYGYTF

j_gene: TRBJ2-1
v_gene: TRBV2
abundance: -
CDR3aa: CASSEVAGGSNEQFF

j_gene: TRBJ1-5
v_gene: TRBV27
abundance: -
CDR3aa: CASSPDSQDQPQHF

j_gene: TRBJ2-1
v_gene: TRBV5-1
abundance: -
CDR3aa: CASSINPNNEQFF

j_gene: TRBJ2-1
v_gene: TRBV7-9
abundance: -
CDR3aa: CASSLSDGDRYNEQFF

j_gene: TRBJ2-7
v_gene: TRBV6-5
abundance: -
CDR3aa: CASRHSGGYEQYF

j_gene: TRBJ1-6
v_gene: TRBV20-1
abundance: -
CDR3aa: CSARQGQGQSPLHF

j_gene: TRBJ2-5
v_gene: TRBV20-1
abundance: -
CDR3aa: CSASVPNPLQETQYF

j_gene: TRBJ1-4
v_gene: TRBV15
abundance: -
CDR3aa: CATMSQGAGEKLFF

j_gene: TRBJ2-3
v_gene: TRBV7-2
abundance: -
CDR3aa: CASSFGQVTDTQYF

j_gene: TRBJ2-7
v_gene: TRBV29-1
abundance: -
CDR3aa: CSVEWQGFDEQYF

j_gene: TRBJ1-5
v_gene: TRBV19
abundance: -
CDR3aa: CASSIAPGGGNQPQHF

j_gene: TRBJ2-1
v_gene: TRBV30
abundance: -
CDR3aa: CAWSAGRHNEQFF

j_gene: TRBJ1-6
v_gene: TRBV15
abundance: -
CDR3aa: CATKGFSDSPLHF

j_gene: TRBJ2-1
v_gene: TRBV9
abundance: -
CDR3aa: CASSEDWPSYNEQFF

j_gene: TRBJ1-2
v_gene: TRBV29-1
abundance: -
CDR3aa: CSTTAGTGLGGYTF

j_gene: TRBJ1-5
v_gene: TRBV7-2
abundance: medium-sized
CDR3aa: CASSLEPISNQPQHF

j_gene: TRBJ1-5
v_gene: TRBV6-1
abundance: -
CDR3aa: CASSDFGRVDNQPQHF

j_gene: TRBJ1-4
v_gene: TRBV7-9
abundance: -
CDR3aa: CASSYRDRDEKLFF

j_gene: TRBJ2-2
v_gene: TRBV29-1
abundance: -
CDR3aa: CSVAAAGLAGNTGELFF

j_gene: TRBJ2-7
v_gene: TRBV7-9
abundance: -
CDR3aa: CASTEGRSYEQYF

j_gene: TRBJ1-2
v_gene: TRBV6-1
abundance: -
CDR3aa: CASSRDGQGYYFGYTF

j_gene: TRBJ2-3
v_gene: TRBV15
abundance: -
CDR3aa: CATSRGRVPDTQYF

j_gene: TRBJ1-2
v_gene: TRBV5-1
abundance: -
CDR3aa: CASSFSLNYGYTF

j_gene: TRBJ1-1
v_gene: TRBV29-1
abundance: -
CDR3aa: CSVVGVGGRNTEAFF

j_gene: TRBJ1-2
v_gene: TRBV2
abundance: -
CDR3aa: CASRVTGHGYGYTF

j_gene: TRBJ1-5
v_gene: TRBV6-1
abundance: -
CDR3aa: CASSLLQGKYQPQHF

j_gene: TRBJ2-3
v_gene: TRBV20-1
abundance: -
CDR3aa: CSASGTGVTDTQYF